This T cell receptor (beta chain) is drawn from a study of CXCR3-negative and CXCR3-positive naive CD8 T cells. The germline V gene encodes CDR1 MGHRA and CDR2 YSYEKL. The CDR3 extends over 15 amino acids. Researchers prepared the TRB cDNA libraries using 5' RACE with UMI labels. Reanalyzing the 5' RACE reads, TCRdb keeps one entry per CDR3 protein, without DNA. This sample's table has fewer than 80,000 distinct CDR3 sequences. The specimen was naive CXCR3- CD8+ T cells from blood. Subset specified: CD45RO-CCR7+CD27+CD95- naive CD8+ T cells lacking CXCR3 (TNR3-). The chain couples TRBV4-1 to TRBJ2-7. The receptor comes from a human donor in good health. Some clones in this sample may be carry-over from other donors' samples. This CDR3 is CASSQDWKESYEQYF.